This TCR beta chain emerged from a study of identical twins. TCRdb passed the 5' RACE reads through MiXCR, listing each CDR3 protein once. The data show about 210,000 distinct CDR3 sequences, with less than 10% seen just once and 5.1% held by the top ten. The source material was memory (CD45RO+) T cells sorted from blood. This TCR was recovered from a woman aged 18-29 years in good health.

Here the CDR3 DNA reads TGCAGTGGGACAGGACTCTACGAGCAGTACTTC. Protein sequence: CSGTGLYEQYF. V usage is TRBV20-1 and J usage is TRBJ2-7; 7 nucleotides align to TRBD1. The junction had 3 bases not matched to a gene; V was cut back by 7 bases and J by 3 bases. The CDR3 consists of 11 residues. CDR1 and CDR2 from the germline V gene are DFQATT and SNEGSKA (reference sequence).